What follows are 18 T cell receptor beta chains derived from one specimen sequenced in a study of blood T cells in healthy people across ages. Primed by a sample-barcoded 5' primer and a J-beta primer mix, a second PCR proceeded for 7 to 11 cycles. One entry per CDR3 protein results from TCRdb running MiXCR on the 5' RACE reads. The table lists some 1,800,000 distinct CDR3 sequences, approximately 40% of them singletons. Sequencing was done on a sample of blood. These receptors came from a human donor in good health.

V and J are TRBV20-1 and TRBJ1-4; D gene ambiguous. Trimming shortened V by 0 bases and J by 7 bases, and 12 bases separated the two germline ends. CDR1 is DFQATT, CDR2 SNEGSKA, per germline (reference sequence). The CDR3 totals 14 residues. The CDR3 sequence: CSARDEFLGEKLFF. The CDR3, as DNA: TGCAGTGCTAGAGATGAATTTTTGGGTGAAAAACTGTTTTTT.

In its sample, this clonotype was seen a few times. This chain connects TRBV4-3 to TRBJ1-1; D is unresolved. The CDR3 is 15 residues long. The germline V gene has CDR1 LGHNA and CDR2 YSLEER. Trimming removed 4 bases from V and 4 bases from J, with 16 bases in between. The CDR3 nucleotides read TGCGCCAGCAGCCGTCGGATGGGCGCGAGCACTGAAGCTTTCTTT. This gives the protein CASSRRMGASTEAFF.

V and J are TRBV5-5 and TRBJ2-4, with TRBD1 identical over 8 bases. Per the germline V gene, CDR1 is SGHKS and CDR2 is YYEKEE (reference sequence). J gave up 6 bases and V 2 bases, and 7 bases lay outside the gene matches. The CDR3 has 15 amino acids. CDR3 sequence reads: CASSFLRDRLNIQYF. CDR3 nucleotide sequence: TGTGCCAGCAGCTTTCTCCGGGACAGGCTAAACATTCAGTACTTC.

This clonotype was observed a few times. The V and J genes are TRBV4-2 and TRBJ1-2; D may be TRBD1 (6 bases). The CDR3 covers 13 residues. Trimming took off 1 base at V and 9 bases at J, with 12 bases between the two ends. Germline V gene lookup returns CDR1 LGHNA and CDR2 YNFKEQ. The CDR3 nucleotides are TGTGCCAGCAGCCAAGCACAGGGATTTAGCTACACCTTC. Its protein is CASSQAQGFSYTF.

The gene calls are TRBV7-9 and TRBJ2-7; 8 bases are a match to TRBD2. The CDR3 is made up of 13 amino acids. Trimming took 5 bases from V and 6 from J; bases not matched to a gene: 6. CDR1 and CDR2 from the germline V gene are SEHNR and FQNEAQ (reference sequence). The CDR3 bases are TGTGCCAGCAGCACGGGACTAGGGGGCGAGCAGTACTTC. As protein: CASSTGLGGEQYF. The full variable domain, in which reference TRBV7-9 and TRBJ2-7 provide the parts outside the CDR3, is DTGVSQNPRHKITKRGQNVTFRCDPISEHNRLYWYRQTLGQGPEFLTYFQNEAQLEKSRLLSDRFSAERPKGSFSTLEIQRTEQGDSAMYLCASSTGLGGEQYFGPGTRLTVT.

The chain uses TRBV7-2 and TRBJ2-1, with D tentatively TRBD2 (6 bases). V was pared by 9 bases and J by 2 bases, with 17 bases between. CDR3 length: 15 residues. The germline V gene has CDR1 SGHTA and CDR2 FQGNSA. The CDR3 sequence: CASRTTAGTYNEQFF. The CDR3 DNA reads TGTGCCAGTAGGACTACAGCGGGTACCTACAATGAGCAGTTCTTC.

Only a few counts were recorded for this clonotype. This sequence joins TRBV24-1 and TRBJ2-1, with 11 bases that match TRBD1. The CDR3 length is 16 residues. V lost 5 bases and J lost 7; bases outside the gene matches: 9. CDR1 is KGHDR and CDR2 is SFDVKD in the germline V gene. CDR3 amino acids: CATSAGWTGGKNEQFF. CDR3 nucleotides: TGTGCCACCAGTGCTGGATGGACAGGGGGCAAGAATGAGCAGTTCTTC.

CDR3 protein: CASSSETGGPDEQFF. In DNA form, the CDR3 reads TGTGCCAGCAGCTCCGAAACGGGGGGGCCGGATGAGCAGTTCTTC. The chain couples TRBV7-9 to TRBJ2-1; 8 nucleotides line up with TRBD2. Losses at the gene ends were 4 bases for V and 8 bases for J; bases not matched to a gene: 10. This CDR3 comprises 15 residues. Germline V gene lookup returns CDR1 SEHNR and CDR2 FQNEAQ (reference sequence). The full variable domain, its missing parts supplied by reference TRBV7-9 and TRBJ2-1, is DTGVSQNPRHKITKRGQNVTFRCDPISEHNRLYWYRQTLGQGPEFLTYFQNEAQLEKSRLLSDRFSAERPKGSFSTLEIQRTEQGDSAMYLCASSSETGGPDEQFFGPGTRLTVL.

The DNA for the CDR3 is TGCGCCAGCAGCCAAGATGGGGCTAGCGGGGCCCAAGAGACCCAGTACTTC. This encodes CASSQDGASGAQETQYF. This rearrangement joins TRBV4-3 to TRBJ2-5; 9 bases line up with TRBD2. Germline V gives CDR1 LGHNA, CDR2 YSLEER. This CDR3 comprises 17 residues. The V gene end was trimmed by 0 bases and the J gene end by 1 base; junction bases not matched to a gene: 6.

The chain joins TRBV13 to TRBJ1-2; TRBD1 might be the D (6 bases). The CDR3 is 17 residues long. Trimming left V 2 bases short and J 3 bases short, with 19 bases between. Germline V gene lookup returns CDR1 PRHDT and CDR2 FYEKMQ (reference sequence). CDR3 DNA sequence: TGTGCCAGCAGCTTAACCCCTCCCGGCAGGGGAGACTATGGCTACACCTTC. Translating gives CASSLTPPGRGDYGYTF.

The chain employs TRBV7-9 and TRBJ2-3; D call uncertain. V lost 5 bases and J lost 4, with 28 bases in between. Germline assignment: CDR1 SEHNR and CDR2 FQNEAQ (reference sequence). This CDR3 has 19 residues. The CDR3 DNA is TGTGCCAGCAGCCGCCCCGTTGCGAAGGGCAGGATCTGGGCAGATACGCAGTATTTT. This gives the protein CASSRPVAKGRIWADTQYF.

The chain employs TRBV20-1 and TRBJ2-5; unclear D gene. The closer fit of TRBJ2-7 to the DNA end suggests the J call may be wrong. The CDR3 runs 12 residues. The V gene's germline CDR1 is DFQATT and CDR2 SNEGSKA (reference sequence). CDR3 sequence (DNA): TGCAGTGCTAGTGAAGTAACCTACGAGCAGTACTTC. Its translation: CSASEVTYEQYF.

The V gene is TRBV24-1, the J gene TRBJ2-1; D possibly uses TRBD1 or TRBD2 (5 bases each). The CDR3 consists of 15 residues. V lost 3 bases and J lost 3, with 11 bases in between. CDR1 KGHDR and CDR2 SFDVKD come from the germline V gene. This chain's CDR3 is CATSDTGTYYNEQFF. The DNA for the CDR3 is TGTGCCACCAGTGATACCGGGACCTACTACAATGAGCAGTTCTTC.

V and J are TRBV6-1 and TRBJ2-1; D is unresolved. Trimming removed 8 bases from V and 7 bases from J, with 15 bases in between. The germline CDR1 and CDR2 sequences are MNHNS and SASEGT. CDR3 length: 13 amino acids. CDR3 nucleotides: TGTGCCAGCGACCTCTATGTTAAGAATGAGCAGTTCTTC. Its protein is CASDLYVKNEQFF.

V gene TRBV5-6 combines with J gene TRBJ2-7, with a possible D match to TRBD2 (6 bases). The V end was cut by 4 bases, the J end by 4 bases, with 15 bases between. The CDR3 is 14 residues long. The germline V gene encodes CDR1 SGHDT and CDR2 YYEEEE. The CDR3 coding sequence is TGTGCCAGCAGCCCGATGGGGGGAGAATACGAGCAGTACTTC. It is translated as CASSPMGGEYEQYF.

The rearrangement joins TRBV20-1 to TRBJ2-7; TRBD1 is a possible D gene (6 bases). Germline values: CDR1 DFQATT, CDR2 SNEGSKA (reference sequence). Between the trimmed V and J ends, which lost 1 base and 2 bases, there was a span of 15 bases. This CDR3 is 15 amino acids long. The CDR3 nucleotides are TGCAGTGCTAGAGTTAACAGGGAAACTCCCTACGAGCAGTACTTC. Amino acid sequence: CSARVNRETPYEQYF.

The chain carries TRBV7-3 and TRBJ2-1, with 12 positions matching TRBD2. The CDR3 length is 15 residues. Trimming cost V 5 bases and J 5 bases; bases outside gene matches: 4. Germline lookup yields CDR1 SGHTA and CDR2 FQGTGA. The CDR3 loop reads CASSRLAGENNEQFF. The CDR3 DNA reads as TGTGCCAGCAGCCGACTAGCGGGGGAAAACAATGAGCAGTTCTTC.

This clonotype turned up a few times. The V call is TRBV4-1, the J call TRBJ2-3, with D tentatively TRBD1 (6 bases). The CDR3 sequence is 21 residues long. Germline values: CDR1 MGHRA, CDR2 YSYEKL. V dropped 2 bases and J dropped 1 base, with 28 bases sitting between them. The CDR3 coding sequence is TGCGCCAGCAGCCAAAGCCCCTCCGGGACATATAACGGGAAGGGCACAGATACGCAGTATTTT. Its translation: CASSQSPSGTYNGKGTDTQYF.